The T cell receptor (beta chain) described here comes from a study of T cells after yellow fever vaccination. This clonotype was detected many times. Germline CDR1 reads SGHRS; CDR2 reads YFSETQ. V lost 4 bases, J lost 4 bases, and 8 bases stayed unmatched. The CDR3 runs 16 residues. Universal primer sites and UMIs were introduced during 5'RACE template-switching synthesis of TCR cDNA. TCRdb ran MiXCR on the 5' RACE reads and lists one entry per CDR3 protein. Of 250,000 to 350,000 distinct CDR3 sequences listed, roughly 7% were seen once; the top ten hold roughly a sixth. The sequencing used PBMCs, collected around 45 days after the first yellow fever vaccination. The TCR was taken from a young man who received the YFV17D yellow fever vaccine. The chain combines TRBV5-1 with TRBJ2-1; TRBD1 agrees at 10 bases. As DNA, the CDR3 is TGCGCCAGCAGCCGATCGGGACAGGGGTATTACAATGAGCAGTTCTTC. Its protein is CASSRSGQGYYNEQFF.